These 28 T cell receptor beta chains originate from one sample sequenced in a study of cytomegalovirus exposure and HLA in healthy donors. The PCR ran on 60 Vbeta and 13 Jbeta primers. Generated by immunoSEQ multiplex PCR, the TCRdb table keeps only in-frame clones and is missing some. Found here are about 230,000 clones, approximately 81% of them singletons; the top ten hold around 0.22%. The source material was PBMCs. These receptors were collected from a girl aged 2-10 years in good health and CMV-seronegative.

The CDR3 protein is CASSFRTGKSTDTQYF. The DNA for the CDR3 is TGTGCCAGCTCATTCCGGACAGGGAAGAGCACAGATACGCAGTATTTT. This chain connects TRBV18 to TRBJ2-3, with TRBD1 identical over 8 bases. The CDR3 totals 16 residues. CDR1 KGHSH and CDR2 LQKENI come from the germline V gene. V was pared by 5 bases and J by 0 bases, with 7 bases of the junction left unmatched.

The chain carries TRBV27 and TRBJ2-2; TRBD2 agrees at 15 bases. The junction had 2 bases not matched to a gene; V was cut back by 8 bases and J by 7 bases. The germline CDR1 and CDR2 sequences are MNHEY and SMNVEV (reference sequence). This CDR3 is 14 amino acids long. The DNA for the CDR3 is TGTGCCAGCTCGGGACTAGCGGGAGGCGGGGAGCTGTTTTTT. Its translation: CASSGLAGGGELFF.

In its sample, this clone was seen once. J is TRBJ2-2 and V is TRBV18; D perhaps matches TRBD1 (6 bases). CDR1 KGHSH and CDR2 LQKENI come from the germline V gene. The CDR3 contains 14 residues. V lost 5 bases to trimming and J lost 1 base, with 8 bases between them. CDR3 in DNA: TGTGCCAGCTCATCGGGACAGAACACCGGGGAGCTGTTTTTT. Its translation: CASSSGQNTGELFF.

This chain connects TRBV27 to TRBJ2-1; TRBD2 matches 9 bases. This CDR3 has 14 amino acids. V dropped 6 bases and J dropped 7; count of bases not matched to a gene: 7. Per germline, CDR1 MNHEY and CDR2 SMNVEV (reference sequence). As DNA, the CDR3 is TGTGCCAGCAGAAATCCGGGACTAGCAAATGAGCAGTTCTTC. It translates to CASRNPGLANEQFF.

As DNA, the CDR3 is TGTGCCAGCAGCCACACGAACACTGAAGCTTTCTTT. Encoded protein: CASSHTNTEAFF. This chain connects TRBV11-2 to TRBJ1-1; D gene uncertain. In germline, CDR1 is SGHAT, CDR2 FQNNGV. The CDR3 is 12 residues long. Deletions cut 5 bases from V and 1 base from J, with 5 bases between. Supplemented by reference TRBV11-2 and TRBJ1-1, the full variable domain reads EAGVAQSPRYKIIEKRQSVAFWCNPISGHATLYWYQQILGQGPKLLIQFQNNGVVDDSQLPKDRFSAERLKGVDSTLKIQPAKLEDSAVYLCASSHTNTEAFFGQGTRLTVV.

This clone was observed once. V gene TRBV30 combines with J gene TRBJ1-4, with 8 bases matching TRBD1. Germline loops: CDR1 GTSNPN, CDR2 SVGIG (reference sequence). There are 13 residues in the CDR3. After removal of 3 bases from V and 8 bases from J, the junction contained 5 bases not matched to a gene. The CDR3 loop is CAWSWAGGEKLFF. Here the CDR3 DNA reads TGTGCCTGGAGCTGGGCAGGGGGCGAAAAACTGTTTTTT. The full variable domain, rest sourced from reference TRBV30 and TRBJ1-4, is SQTIHQWPATLVQPVGSPLSLECTVEGTSNPNLYWYRQAAGRGLQLLFYSVGIGQISSEVPQNLSASRPQDRQFILSSKKLLLSDSGFYLCAWSWAGGEKLFFGSGTQLSVL.

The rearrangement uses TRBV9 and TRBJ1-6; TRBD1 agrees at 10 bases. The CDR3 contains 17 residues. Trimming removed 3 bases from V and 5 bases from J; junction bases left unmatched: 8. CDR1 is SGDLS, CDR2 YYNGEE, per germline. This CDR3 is CASSAGQGPDHNSPLHF. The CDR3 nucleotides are TGTGCCAGCAGCGCGGGACAGGGGCCGGACCATAATTCACCCCTCCACTTT.

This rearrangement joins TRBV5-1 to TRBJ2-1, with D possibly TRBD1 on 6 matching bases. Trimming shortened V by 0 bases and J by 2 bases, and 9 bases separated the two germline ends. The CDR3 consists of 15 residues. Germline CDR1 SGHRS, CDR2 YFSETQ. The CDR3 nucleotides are TGCGCCAGCAGCTTGGGACAGGTAGCCTACAATGAGCAGTTCTTC. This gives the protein CASSLGQVAYNEQFF.

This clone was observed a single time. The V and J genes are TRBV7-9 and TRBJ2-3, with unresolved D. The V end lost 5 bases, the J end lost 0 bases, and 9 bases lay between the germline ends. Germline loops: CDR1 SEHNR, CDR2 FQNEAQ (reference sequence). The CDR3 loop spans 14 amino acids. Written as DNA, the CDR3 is TGTGCCAGCAGCCTTATGACTAGCACAGATACGCAGTATTTT. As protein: CASSLMTSTDTQYF.

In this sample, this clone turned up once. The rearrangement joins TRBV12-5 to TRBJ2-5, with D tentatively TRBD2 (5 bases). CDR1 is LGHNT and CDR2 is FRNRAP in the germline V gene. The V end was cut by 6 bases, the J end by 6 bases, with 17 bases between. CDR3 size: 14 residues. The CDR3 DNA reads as TGTGCTAGTGGGGTCGACGGAGGTAGTAAGACCCAGTACTTC. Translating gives CASGVDGGSKTQYF.

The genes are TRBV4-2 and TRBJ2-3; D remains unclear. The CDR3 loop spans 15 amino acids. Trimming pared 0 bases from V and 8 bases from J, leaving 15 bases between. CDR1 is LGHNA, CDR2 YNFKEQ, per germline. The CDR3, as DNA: TGTGCCAGCAGCCAAGAGTACAGCCAGAGACGTACGCAGTATTTT. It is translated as CASSQEYSQRRTQYF.

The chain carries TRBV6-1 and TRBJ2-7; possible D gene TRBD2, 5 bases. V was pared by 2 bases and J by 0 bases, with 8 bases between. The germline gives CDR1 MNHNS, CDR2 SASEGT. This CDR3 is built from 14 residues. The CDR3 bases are TGTGCCAGCAGTGAACCGCGGGTCTCCTACGAGCAGTACTTC. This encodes CASSEPRVSYEQYF.

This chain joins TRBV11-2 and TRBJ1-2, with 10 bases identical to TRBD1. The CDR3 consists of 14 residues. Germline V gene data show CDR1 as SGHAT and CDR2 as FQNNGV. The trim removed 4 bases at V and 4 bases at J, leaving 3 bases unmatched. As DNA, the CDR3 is TGTGCCAGCAGCTCGACAGGGGGCGGCTATGGCTACACCTTC. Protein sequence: CASSSTGGGYGYTF.

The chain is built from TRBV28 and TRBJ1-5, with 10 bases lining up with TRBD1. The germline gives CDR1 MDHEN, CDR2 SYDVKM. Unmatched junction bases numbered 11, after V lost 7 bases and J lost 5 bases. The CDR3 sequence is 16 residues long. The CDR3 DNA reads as TGTGCCAGCAAACCCTTGCCGGGACAGGGGTATCAGCCCCAGCATTTT. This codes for CASKPLPGQGYQPQHF. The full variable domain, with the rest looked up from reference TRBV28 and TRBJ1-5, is DVKVTQSSRYLVKRTGEKVFLECVQDMDHENMFWYRQDPGLGLRLIYFSYDVKMKEKGDIPEGYSVSREKKERFSLILESASTNQTSMYLCASKPLPGQGYQPQHFGDGTRLSIL.

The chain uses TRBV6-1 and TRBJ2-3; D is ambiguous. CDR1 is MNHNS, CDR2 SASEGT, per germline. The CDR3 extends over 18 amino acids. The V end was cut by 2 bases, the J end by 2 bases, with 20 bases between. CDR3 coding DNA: TGTGCCAGCAGTGAACCCTCGGCGGTAGCAGCTAACACAGATACGCAGTATTTT. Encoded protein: CASSEPSAVAANTDTQYF.

The CDR3 region has the DNA TGTGCCAGCAGGGTAGACAGGGGGCGCGGGAGTAGAGAAAAACTGTTTTTT. The encoded protein is CASRVDRGRGSREKLFF. The chain recombines TRBV21-1 with TRBJ1-4; TRBD1 is the table's D call and was not checked against the DNA. TRBV21-1 constitutes a pseudogene. The CDR3 spans 17 residues.

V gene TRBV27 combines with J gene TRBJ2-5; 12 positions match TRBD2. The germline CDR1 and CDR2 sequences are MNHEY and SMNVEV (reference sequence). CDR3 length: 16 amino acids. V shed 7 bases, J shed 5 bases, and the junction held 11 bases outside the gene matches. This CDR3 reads CASNRLAGGARETQYF. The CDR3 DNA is TGTGCCAGCAACCGGCTAGCGGGGGGGGCACGGGAGACCCAGTACTTC.

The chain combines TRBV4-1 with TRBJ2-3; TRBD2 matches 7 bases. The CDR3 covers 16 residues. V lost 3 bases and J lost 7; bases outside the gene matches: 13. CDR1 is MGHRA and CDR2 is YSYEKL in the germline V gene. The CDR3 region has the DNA TGCGCCAGCAGCCAGAAGGGTGGGGGGGTATCGAATACGCAGTATTTT. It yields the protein CASSQKGGGVSNTQYF.

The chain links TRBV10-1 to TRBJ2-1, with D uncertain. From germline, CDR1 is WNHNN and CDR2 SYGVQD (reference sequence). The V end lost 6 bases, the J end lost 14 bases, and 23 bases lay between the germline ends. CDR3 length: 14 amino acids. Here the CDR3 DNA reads TGCGCCAGCAGCAGGTCTGGGCCAGCAATGATGAAGTTCTTC. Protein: CASSRSGPAMMKFF.

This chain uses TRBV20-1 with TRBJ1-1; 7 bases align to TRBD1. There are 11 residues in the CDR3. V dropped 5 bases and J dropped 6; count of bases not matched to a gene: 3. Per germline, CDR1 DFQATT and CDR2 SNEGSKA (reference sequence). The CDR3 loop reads CSARRGPEAFF. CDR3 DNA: TGCAGTGCTCGGAGGGGGCCTGAAGCTTTCTTT.

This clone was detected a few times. The CDR3 coding sequence is TGTGCCAGCAGGAAACCAACAGGGGGCTATGGCTACACCTTC. Protein product: CASRKPTGGYGYTF. The chain carries TRBV11-2 and TRBJ1-2; the match to TRBD1 covers 8 bases. V trimming: 6 bases; J trimming: 4 bases; junction bases outside the gene matches: 7. Germline lookup yields CDR1 SGHAT and CDR2 FQNNGV. The CDR3 totals 14 residues.

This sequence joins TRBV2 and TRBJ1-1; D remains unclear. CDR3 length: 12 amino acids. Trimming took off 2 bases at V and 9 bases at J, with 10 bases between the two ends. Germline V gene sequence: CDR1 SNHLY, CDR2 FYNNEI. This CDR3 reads CASSEYGGKAFF. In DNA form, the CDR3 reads TGTGCCAGCAGTGAATATGGAGGTAAAGCTTTCTTT.

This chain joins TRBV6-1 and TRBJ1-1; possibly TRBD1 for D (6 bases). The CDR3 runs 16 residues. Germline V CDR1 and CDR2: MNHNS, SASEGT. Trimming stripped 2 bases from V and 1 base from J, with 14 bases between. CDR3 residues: CASSEPPGHGNTEAFF. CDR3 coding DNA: TGTGCCAGCAGTGAACCCCCGGGACACGGGAACACTGAAGCTTTCTTT.

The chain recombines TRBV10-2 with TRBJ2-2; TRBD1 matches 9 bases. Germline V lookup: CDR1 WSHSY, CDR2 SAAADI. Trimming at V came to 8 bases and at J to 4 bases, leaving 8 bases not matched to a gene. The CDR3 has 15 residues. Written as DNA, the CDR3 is TGCGCCAGCCGAGCACAGGGGGCAGGCACCGGGGAGCTGTTTTTT. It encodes CASRAQGAGTGELFF.

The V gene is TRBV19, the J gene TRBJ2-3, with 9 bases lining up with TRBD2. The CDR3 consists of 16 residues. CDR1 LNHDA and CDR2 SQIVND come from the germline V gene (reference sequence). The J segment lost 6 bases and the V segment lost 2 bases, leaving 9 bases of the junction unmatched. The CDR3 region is CASSISGSGGSDTQYF. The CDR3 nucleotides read TGTGCCAGTAGTATATCAGGTAGCGGGGGAAGTGATACGCAGTATTTT.

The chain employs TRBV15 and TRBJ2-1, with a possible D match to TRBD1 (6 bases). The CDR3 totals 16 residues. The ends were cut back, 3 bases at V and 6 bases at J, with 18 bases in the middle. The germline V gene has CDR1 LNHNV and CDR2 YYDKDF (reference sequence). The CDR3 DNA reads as TGTGCCACCAGCAGGCCTTTCGGGTGGGGGCTCAATGAGCAGTTCTTC. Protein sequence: CATSRPFGWGLNEQFF.

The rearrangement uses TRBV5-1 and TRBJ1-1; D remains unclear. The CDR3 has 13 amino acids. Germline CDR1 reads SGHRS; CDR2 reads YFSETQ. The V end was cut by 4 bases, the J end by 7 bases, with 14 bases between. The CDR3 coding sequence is TGCGCCAGCAGCCTAACTCCTATAGATGAAGCTTTCTTT. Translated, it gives CASSLTPIDEAFF.

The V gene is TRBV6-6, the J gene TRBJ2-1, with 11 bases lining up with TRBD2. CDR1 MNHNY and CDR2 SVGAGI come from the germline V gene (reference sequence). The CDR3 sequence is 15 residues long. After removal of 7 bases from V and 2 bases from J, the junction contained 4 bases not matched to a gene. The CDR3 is CASKLAGAPYNEQFF. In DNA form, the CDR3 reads TGTGCCAGCAAACTAGCGGGAGCCCCCTACAATGAGCAGTTCTTC.